This T cell receptor (beta chain) was recovered during a study of sequential checkpoint blockade in melanoma. Study summary: Patients were randomized 1:1 to nivolumab-then-ipilimumab or ipilimumab-then-nivolumab first-line. Each arm's sequence ended with maintenance nivolumab.

Treatment in this sample: randomized to nivolumab then ipilimumab (arm A) or the reverse (arm B). DNA-damaging chemotherapy had not been given to any patient beforehand. PBMC sorting kept live CD3+CD8+ cells without CD19 or CD56. The repertoire was sequenced with immunoSEQ multiplex PCR; TCRdb's copy has only in-frame clones and lacks some. Among about 17,000 clones, 60% to 70% were seen once, and the ten largest hold approximately 20%. The germline gives CDR1 SGHVS, CDR2 FQNEAQ. V shed 5 bases, J shed 8 bases, and the junction held 12 bases outside the gene matches. This CDR3 comprises 16 residues. The chain carries TRBV7-8 and TRBJ2-1; 10 bases agree with TRBD1. This material consisted of CD8+ T cells sorted from blood (inferred from file names), taken from a patient given nivolumab and ipilimumab in sequence. This TCR derives from a human donor with melanoma. Written as DNA, the CDR3 is TGTGCCAGCAGCCGACGCCGGGGACAGGGGCTGGATGAGCAGTTCTTC. Its protein is CASSRRRGQGLDEQFF. Full variable domain (rest looked up from reference TRBV7-8 and TRBJ2-1): GAGVSQSPRYKVAKRGQDVALRCDPISGHVSLFWYQQALGQGPEFLTYFQNEAQLDKSGLPSDRFFAERPEGSVSTLKIQRTQQEDSAVYLCASSRRRGQGLDEQFFGPGTRLTVL.